The clone carrying this TCR beta chain occurred a few times. The data stem from a study of T cell repertoires in cytomegalovirus infection. CDR3 length: 17 residues. V lost 0 bases, J lost 0 bases, and 11 bases lay in between. The germline V gene encodes CDR1 LNHNV and CDR2 YYDKDF (reference sequence). TCRdb ran MiXCR on the reads and lists one entry per CDR3 protein. The table lists about 530,000 distinct CDR3 sequences, about 30% of them singletons. The origin of this receptor is a human donor in good health (CMV status not recorded). Some clones in this sample may be carry-over from other donors' samples. Sequenced material: PBMCs. The chain is built from TRBV15 and TRBJ1-4; D is undetermined. The chain's CDR3 is CATSRDHLGATNEKLFF. The CDR3 DNA reads TGTGCCACCAGCAGAGATCATCTGGGAGCAACTAATGAAAAACTGTTTTTT.